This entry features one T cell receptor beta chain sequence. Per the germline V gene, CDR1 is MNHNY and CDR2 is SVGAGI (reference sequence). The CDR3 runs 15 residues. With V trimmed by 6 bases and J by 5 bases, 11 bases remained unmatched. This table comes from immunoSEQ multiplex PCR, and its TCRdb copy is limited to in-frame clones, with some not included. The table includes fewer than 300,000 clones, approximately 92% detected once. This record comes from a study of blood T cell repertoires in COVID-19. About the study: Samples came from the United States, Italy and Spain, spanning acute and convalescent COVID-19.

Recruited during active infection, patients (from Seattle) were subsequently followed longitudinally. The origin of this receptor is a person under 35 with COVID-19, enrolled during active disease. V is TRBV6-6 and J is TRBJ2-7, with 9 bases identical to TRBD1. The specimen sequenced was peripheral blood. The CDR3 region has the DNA TGTGCCAGCAGCTCCCCCGGGACAGGGTGGAACGAGCAGTACTTC. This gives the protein CASSSPGTGWNEQYF.